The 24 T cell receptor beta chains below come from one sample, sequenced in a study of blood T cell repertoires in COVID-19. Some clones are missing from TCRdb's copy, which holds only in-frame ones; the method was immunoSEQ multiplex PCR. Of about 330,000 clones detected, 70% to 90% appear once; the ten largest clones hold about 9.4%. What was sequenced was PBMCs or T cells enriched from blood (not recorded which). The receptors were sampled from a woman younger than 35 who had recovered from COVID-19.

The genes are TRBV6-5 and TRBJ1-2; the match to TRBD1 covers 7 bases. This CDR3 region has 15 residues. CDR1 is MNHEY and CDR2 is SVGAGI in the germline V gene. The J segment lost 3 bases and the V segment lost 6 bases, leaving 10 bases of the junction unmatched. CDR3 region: CASRPADRVDYGYTF. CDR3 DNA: TGTGCCAGCAGGCCAGCCGACAGGGTAGACTATGGCTACACCTTC.

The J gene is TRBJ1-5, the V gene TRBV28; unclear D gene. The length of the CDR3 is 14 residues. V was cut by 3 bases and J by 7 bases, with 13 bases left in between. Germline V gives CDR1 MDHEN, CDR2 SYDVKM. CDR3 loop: CASSFPIVGQPQHF. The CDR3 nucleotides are TGTGCCAGCAGTTTCCCCATAGTCGGGCAGCCCCAGCATTTT.

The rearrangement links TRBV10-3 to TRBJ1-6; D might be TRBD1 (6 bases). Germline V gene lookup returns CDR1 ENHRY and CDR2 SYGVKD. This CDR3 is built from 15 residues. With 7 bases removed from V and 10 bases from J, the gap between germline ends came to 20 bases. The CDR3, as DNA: TGTGCCATCATGGAGTCGGCAGGGGCAGGATCACCCCTCCACTTT. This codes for CAIMESAGAGSPLHF.

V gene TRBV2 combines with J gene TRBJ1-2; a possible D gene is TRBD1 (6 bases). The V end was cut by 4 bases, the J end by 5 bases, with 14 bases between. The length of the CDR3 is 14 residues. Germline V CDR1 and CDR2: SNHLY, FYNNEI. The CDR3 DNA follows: TGTGCCAGCAGTGTACAGGACAGCGCATATGGCTACACCTTC. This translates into CASSVQDSAYGYTF.

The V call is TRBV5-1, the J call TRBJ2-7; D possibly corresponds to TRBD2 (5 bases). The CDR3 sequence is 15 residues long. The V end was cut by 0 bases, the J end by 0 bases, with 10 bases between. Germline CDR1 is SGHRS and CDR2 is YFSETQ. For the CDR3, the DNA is TGCGCCAGCAGCTTGGAATCCGGGATCTCCTACGAGCAGTACTTC. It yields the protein CASSLESGISYEQYF.

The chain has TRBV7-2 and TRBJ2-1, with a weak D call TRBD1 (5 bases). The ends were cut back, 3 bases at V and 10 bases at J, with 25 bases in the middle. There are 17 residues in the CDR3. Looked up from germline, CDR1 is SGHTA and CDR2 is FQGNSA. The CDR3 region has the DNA TGTGCCAGCAGCTTGTATCAGGGCCATGGCGTCCTCAGGGAGCAGTTCTTC. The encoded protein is CASSLYQGHGVLREQFF.

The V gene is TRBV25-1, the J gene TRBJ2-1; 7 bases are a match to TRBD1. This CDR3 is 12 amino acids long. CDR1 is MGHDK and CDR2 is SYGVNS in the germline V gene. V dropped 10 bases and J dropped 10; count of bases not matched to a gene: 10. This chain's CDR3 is CATATDRVEQFF. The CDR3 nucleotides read TGTGCCACCGCTACTGACAGGGTCGAGCAGTTCTTC.

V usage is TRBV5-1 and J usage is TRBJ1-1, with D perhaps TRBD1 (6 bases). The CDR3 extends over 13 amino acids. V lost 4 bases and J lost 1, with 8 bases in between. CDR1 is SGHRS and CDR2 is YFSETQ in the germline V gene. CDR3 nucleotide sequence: TGCGCCAGCAGCAGGGGACAGAACACTGAAGCTTTCTTT. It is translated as CASSRGQNTEAFF.

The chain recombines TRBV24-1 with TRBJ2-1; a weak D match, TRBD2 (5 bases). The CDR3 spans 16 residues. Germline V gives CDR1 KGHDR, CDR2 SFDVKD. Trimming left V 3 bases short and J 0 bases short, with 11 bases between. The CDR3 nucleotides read TGTGCCACCAGTGATGGGTCCGGAGGCTCCTACAATGAGCAGTTCTTC. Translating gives CATSDGSGGSYNEQFF.

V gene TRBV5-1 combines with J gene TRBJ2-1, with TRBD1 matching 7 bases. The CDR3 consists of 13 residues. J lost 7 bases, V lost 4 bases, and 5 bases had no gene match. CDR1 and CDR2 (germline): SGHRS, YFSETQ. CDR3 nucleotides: TGCGCCAGCAGCAAGGAACAGGGGAATGAGCAGTTCTTC. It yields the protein CASSKEQGNEQFF. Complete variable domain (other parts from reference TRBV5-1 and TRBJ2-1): KAGVTQTPRYLIKTRGQQVTLSCSPISGHRSVSWYQQTPGQGLQFLFEYFSETQRNKGNFPGRFSGRQFSNSRSEMNVSTLELGDSALYLCASSKEQGNEQFFGPGTRLTVL.

CDR3 DNA: TGCGCCAGCAGCCATCTACTCGCGGGAGCTGAGACCGGGGAGCTGTTTTTT. This gives the protein CASSHLLAGAETGELFF. The V and J genes are TRBV5-1 and TRBJ2-2, with TRBD2 matching over 7 bases. V gave up 4 bases and J gave up 5 bases; unmatched junction bases: 14. This CDR3 is 17 amino acids long. Germline loops: CDR1 SGHRS, CDR2 YFSETQ.

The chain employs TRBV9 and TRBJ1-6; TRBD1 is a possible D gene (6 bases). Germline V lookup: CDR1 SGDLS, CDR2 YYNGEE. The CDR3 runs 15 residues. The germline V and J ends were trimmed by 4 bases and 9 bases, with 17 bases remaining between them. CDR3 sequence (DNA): TGTGCCAGCAGCTTAGGAGGAGGGGGGGGTTCACCCCTCCACTTT. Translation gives CASSLGGGGGSPLHF.

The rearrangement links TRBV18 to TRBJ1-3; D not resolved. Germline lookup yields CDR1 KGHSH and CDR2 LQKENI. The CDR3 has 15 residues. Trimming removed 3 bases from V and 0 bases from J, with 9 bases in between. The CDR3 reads CASSPSEGSGNTIYF. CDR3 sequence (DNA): TGTGCCAGCTCACCCTCGGAGGGCTCTGGAAACACCATATATTTT.

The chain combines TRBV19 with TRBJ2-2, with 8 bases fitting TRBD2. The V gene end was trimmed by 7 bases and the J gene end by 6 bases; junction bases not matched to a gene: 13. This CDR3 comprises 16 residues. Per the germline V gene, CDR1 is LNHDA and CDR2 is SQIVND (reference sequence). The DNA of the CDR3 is TGTGCCAGTACGCCCGGGGGGGGGTTTCTCGCCGGGGAGCTGTTTTTT. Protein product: CASTPGGGFLAGELFF.

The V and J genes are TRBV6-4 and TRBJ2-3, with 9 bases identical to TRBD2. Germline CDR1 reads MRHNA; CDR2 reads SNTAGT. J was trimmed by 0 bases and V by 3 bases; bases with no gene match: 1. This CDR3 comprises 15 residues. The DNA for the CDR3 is TGTGCCAGCAGTGAGCTAGCGGGGAGCACAGATACGCAGTATTTT. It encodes CASSELAGSTDTQYF.

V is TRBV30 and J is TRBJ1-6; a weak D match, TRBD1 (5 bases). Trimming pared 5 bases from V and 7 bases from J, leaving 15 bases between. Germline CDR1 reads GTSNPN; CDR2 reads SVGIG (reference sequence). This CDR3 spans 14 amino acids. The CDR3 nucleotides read TGTGCCTGGTTCTCGGGGGGGAACAATTCACCCCTCCACTTT. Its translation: CAWFSGGNNSPLHF.

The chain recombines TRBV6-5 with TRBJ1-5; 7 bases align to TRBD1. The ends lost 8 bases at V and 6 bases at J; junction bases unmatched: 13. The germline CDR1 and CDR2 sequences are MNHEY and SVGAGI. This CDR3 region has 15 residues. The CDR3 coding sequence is TGTGCCAGCTCCGACGGGACAGCTTGGGGTCAGCCCCAGCATTTT. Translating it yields CASSDGTAWGQPQHF.

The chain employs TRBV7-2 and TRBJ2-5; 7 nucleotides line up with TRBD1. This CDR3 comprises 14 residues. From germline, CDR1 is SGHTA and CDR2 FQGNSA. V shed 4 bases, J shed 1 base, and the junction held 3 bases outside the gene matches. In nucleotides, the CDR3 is TGTGCCAGCAGCTCGACAGGGATCCAAGAGACCCAGTACTTC. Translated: CASSSTGIQETQYF.

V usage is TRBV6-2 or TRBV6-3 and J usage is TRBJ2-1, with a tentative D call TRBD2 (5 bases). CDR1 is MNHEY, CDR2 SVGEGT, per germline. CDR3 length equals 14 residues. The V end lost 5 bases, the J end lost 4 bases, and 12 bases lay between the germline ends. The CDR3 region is CASSLLSAYNEQFF. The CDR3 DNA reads TGTGCCAGCAGTCTACTTAGCGCGTACAATGAGCAGTTCTTC.

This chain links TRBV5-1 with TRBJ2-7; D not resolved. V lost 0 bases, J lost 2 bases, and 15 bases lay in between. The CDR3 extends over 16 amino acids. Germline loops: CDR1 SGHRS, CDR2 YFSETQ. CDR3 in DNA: TGCGCCAGCAGCTTGGCGCCACCCCCGGAGCCCTACGAGCAGTACTTC. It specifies CASSLAPPPEPYEQYF.

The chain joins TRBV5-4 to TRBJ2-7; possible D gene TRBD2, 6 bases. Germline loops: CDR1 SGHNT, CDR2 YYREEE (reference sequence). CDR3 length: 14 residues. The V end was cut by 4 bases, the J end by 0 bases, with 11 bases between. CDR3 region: CASSTVGGSYEQYF. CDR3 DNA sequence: TGTGCCAGCAGCACAGTCGGGGGCTCCTACGAGCAGTACTTC.

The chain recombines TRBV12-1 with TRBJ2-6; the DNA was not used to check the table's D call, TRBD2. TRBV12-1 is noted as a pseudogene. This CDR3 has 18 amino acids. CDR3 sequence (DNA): TGTGCCAGCAGCTCCCTTCGGACTGGCGGTTCTGGGGCCAACGTCCTGACTTTC. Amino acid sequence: CASSSLRTGGSGANVLTF.

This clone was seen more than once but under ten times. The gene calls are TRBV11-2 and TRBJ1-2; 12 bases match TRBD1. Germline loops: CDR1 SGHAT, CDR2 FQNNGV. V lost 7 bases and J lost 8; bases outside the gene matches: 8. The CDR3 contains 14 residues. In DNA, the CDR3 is TGTGCCAGCATCGGCCGGGACAGGGGGCGAGGCTACACCTTC. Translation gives CASIGRDRGRGYTF. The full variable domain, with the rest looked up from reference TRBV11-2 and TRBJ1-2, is EAGVAQSPRYKIIEKRQSVAFWCNPISGHATLYWYQQILGQGPKLLIQFQNNGVVDDSQLPKDRFSAERLKGVDSTLKIQPAKLEDSAVYLCASIGRDRGRGYTFGSGTRLTVV.

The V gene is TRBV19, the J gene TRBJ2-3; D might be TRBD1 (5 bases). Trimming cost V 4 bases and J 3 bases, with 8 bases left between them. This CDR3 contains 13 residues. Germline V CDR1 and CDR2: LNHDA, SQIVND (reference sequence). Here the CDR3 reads CASSNQGTDTQYF. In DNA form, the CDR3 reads TGTGCCAGTAGTAACCAGGGAACAGATACGCAGTATTTT.